This TCR beta chain was obtained from a study of shared clonotypes between healthy human individuals. Study outcomes and limitations: Non-shared clonotypes had lower generation probabilities than clonotypes shared by all four sorted-subset donors.

V trimming: 6 bases; J trimming: 8 bases; junction bases outside the gene matches: 10. The length of the CDR3 is 13 residues. Per germline, CDR1 SQVTM and CDR2 ANQGSEA. In regard to this clone: Its antigen remains unidentified.

The authors distributed each subset's genomic DNA evenly over several immunoSEQ plates. In the original processing: ImmunoSEQ output held junction-only sequences without quality scores, so filtering differed. Some clones are missing from TCRdb's copy, which holds only in-frame ones; the method was immunoSEQ multiplex PCR. V, J and clone size are those of that table, while D and trimming were read from the DNA. This sample has some 700,000 clones, with around 91% found just once. The chain carries TRBV29-1 and TRBJ1-2, with 9 bases lining up with TRBD1. This clonotype originated in a man aged 18 to 29 in good health. Some clones in this sample may be carry-over from other donors' samples. The sample consisted of memory CD8+ T cells from PBMCs. Specified subset: CD45RO+ cells pooled with CCR7-negative TemRA cells. The DNA for the CDR3 is TGCAGCGTGCCAGACAGGGGGACTATCGGCTACACCTTC. The encoded protein is CSVPDRGTIGYTF.